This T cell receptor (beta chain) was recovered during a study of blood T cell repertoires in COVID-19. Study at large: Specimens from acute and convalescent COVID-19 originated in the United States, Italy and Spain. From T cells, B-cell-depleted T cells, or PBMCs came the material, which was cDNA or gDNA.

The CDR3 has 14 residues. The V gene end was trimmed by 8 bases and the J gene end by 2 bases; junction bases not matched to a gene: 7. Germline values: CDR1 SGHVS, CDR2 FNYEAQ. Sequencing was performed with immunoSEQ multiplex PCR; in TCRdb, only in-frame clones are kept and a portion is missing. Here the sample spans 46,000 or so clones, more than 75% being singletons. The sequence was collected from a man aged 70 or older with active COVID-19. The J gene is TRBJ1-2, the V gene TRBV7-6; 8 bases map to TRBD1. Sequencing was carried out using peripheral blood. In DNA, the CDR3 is TGTGCCAGCTCCCGGACAGGGTCCAACTATGGCTACACCTTC. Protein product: CASSRTGSNYGYTF.